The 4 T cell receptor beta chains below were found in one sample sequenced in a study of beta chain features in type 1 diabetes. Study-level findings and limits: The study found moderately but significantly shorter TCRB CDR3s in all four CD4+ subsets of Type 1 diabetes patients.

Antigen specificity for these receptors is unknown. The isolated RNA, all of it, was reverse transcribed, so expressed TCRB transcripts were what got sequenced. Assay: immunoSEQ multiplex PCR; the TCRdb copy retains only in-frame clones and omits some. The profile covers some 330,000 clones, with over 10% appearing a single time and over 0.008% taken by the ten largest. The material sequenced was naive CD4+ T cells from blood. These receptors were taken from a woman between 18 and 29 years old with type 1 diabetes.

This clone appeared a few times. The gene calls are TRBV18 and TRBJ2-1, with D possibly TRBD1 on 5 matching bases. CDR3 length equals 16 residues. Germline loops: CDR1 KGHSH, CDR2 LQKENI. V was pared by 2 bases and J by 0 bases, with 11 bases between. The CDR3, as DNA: TGTGCCAGCTCACCAGGGGCAGGCAGCTCCTACAATGAGCAGTTCTTC. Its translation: CASSPGAGSSYNEQFF. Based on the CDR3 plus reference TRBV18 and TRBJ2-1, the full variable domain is NAGVMQNPRHLVRRRGQEARLRCSPMKGHSHVYWYRQLPEEGLKFMVYLQKENIIDESGMPKERFSAEFPKEGPSILRIQQVVRGDSAAYFCASSPGAGSSYNEQFFGPGTRLTVL.

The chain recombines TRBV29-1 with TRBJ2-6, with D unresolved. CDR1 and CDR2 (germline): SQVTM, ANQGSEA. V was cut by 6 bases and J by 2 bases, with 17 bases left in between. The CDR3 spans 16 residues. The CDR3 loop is CSVPLPSRTGANVLTF. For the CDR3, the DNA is TGCAGCGTCCCCCTACCCAGCAGGACTGGGGCCAACGTCCTGACTTTC.

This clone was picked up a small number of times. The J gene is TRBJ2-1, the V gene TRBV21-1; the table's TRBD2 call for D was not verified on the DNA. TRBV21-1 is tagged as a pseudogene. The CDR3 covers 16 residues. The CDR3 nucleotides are TGTGCCAGCAGCCCGCGGACTAAGGGGACGGTCGATGAGCAGTTCTTC. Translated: CASSPRTKGTVDEQFF.

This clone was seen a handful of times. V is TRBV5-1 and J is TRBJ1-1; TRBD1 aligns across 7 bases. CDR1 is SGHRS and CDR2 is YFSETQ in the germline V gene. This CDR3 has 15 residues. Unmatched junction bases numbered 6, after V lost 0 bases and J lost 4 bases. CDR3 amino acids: CASSLVSGGGTEAFF. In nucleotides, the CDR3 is TGCGCCAGCAGCTTGGTGTCAGGGGGAGGCACTGAAGCTTTCTTT.